Listed below are T cell receptor beta chains from one sample, sequenced in a study of T cells in localized non-small cell lung cancer. Clones were read by immunoSEQ multiplex PCR, and TCRdb kept only the in-frame ones, dropping some. The repertoire holds approximately 3,000 clones, around 25% seen once, with 20% in the top ten. Sample: normal lung tissue next to the tumor, taken before any cancer treatment. These receptors were collected from a female donor aged 60 or older with stage I squamous cell lung carcinoma. The CDR3 runs from the conserved cysteine through the conserved F or W. D genes are given only for firm matches. Rows give clone size only sometimes, using once, few, many, or a class for an expanded clone.

d_gene	v_gene	j_gene	abundance	CDR3nt	CDR3aa
-	TRBV29-1	TRBJ2-7	-	TGCAGCGTTGAAGCGGGGCAGGGTCCTATGGACTACGCGCAGTACTTC	CSVEAGQGPMDYAQYF
-	TRBV9	TRBJ2-3	-	TGTGCCAGCAGTGCAGTTACCGGGGGCACAGATACGCAGTATTTT	CASSAVTGGTDTQYF
-	TRBV6-8	TRBJ2-7	few	TGTGCCAGCAGACCCCGGGACACCCCCTACGAGCAGTACTTC	CASRPRDTPYEQYF
TRBD2	TRBV28	TRBJ2-3	-	TGTGCCAGCAGTTTGGGACTAGCGGGAGGGGATAGCACAGATACGCAGTATTTT	CASSLGLAGGDSTDTQYF
-	TRBV6-1	TRBJ2-1	-	TGTGCCAGCAGTGAAGGGACTGTTTCCTACAATGAGCAGTTCTTC	CASSEGTVSYNEQFF
-	TRBV6-8	TRBJ2-7	-	TGTGCCAGCAGTTACACCCCGGGTAGGGACGAGCAGTACTTC	CASSYTPGRDEQYF
-	TRBV11-3	TRBJ2-2	few	TGTGCCAGCAGCTTGGGAGTCGTGGGGAACACCGGGGAGCTGTTTTTT	CASSLGVVGNTGELFF
TRBD1	TRBV11-3	TRBJ1-1	-	TGTGCCAGCGGGCACCGGGACAGGGCAAACACTGAAGCTTTCTTT	CASGHRDRANTEAFF
-	TRBV2	TRBJ1-3	-	TGTGCCAGCAGTGAACAGCCGGGGATTGCTGGAAACACCATATATTTT	CASSEQPGIAGNTIYF
TRBD1	TRBV28	TRBJ1-5	-	TGTGCCAGCAGACCAGACAGGGGAGGCAATCAGCCCCAGCATTTT	CASRPDRGGNQPQHF
TRBD1	TRBV16	TRBJ1-2	medium-sized	TGTGCCAGCAGCCAAGGGACAGTTTATGGCTACACCTTC	CASSQGTVYGYTF